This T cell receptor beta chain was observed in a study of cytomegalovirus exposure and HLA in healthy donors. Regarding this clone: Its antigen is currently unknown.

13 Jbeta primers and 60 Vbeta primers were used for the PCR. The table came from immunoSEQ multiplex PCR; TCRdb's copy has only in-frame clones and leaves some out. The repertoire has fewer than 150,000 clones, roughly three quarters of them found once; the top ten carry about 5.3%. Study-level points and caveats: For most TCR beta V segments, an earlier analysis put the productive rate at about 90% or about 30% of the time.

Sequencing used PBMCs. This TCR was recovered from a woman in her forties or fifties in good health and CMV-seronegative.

The chain's CDR3 is CASSSPKTANTGELFF. Written as DNA, the CDR3 is TGTGCCAGCAGTTCCCCTAAGACTGCGAACACCGGGGAGCTGTTTTTT. The rearrangement links TRBV27 to TRBJ2-2; unclear D gene. In germline, CDR1 is MNHEY, CDR2 SMNVEV (reference sequence). The CDR3 length is 16 residues. With 4 bases removed from V and 0 bases from J, the gap between germline ends came to 12 bases.